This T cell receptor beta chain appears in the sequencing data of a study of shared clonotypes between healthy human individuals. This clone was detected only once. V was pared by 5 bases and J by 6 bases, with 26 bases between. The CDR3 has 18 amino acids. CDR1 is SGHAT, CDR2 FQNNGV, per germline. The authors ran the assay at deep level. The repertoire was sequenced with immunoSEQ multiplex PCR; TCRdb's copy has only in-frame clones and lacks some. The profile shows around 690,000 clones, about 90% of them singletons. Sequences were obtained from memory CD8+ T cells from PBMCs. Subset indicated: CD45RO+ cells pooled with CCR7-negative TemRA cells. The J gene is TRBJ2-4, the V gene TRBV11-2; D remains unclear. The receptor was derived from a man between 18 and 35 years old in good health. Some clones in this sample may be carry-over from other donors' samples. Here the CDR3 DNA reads TGTGCCAGCAGCACCAGAACCTTCGACCGCGAGGATACAAACATTCAGTACTTC. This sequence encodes CASSTRTFDREDTNIQYF. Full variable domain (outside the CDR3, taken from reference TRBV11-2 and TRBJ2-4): EAGVAQSPRYKIIEKRQSVAFWCNPISGHATLYWYQQILGQGPKLLIQFQNNGVVDDSQLPKDRFSAERLKGVDSTLKIQPAKLEDSAVYLCASSTRTFDREDTNIQYFGAGTRLSVL.